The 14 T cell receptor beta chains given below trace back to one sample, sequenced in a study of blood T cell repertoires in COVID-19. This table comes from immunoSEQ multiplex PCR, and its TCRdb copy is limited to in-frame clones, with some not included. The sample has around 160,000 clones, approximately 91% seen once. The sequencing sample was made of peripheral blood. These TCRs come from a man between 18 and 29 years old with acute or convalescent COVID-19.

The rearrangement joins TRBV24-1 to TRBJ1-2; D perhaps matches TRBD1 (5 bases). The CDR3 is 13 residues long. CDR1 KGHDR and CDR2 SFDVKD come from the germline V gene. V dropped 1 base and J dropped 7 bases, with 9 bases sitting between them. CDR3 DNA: TGTGCCACCAGTGATTTAACAGGCCGTGGCTACACCTTC. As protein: CATSDLTGRGYTF.

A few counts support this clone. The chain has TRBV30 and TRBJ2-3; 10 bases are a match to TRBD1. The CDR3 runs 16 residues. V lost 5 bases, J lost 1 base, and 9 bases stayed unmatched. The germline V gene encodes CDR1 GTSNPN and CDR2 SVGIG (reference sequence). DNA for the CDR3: TGTGCCTGGGGAACCGGGACAGGGGACGGCACAGATACGCAGTATTTT. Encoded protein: CAWGTGTGDGTDTQYF.

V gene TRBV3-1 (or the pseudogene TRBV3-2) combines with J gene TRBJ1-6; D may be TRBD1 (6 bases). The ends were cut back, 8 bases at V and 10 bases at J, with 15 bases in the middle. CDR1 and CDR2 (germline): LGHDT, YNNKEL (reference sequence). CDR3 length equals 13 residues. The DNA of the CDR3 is TGTGCCAGCGCTCGTGAAGGGGGATCACCCCTCCACTTT. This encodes CASAREGGSPLHF.

CDR3 sequence: CATSGTGENQPQHF. As DNA, the CDR3 is TGTGCCACCAGTGGGACAGGGGAGAATCAGCCCCAGCATTTT. This chain connects TRBV24-1 to TRBJ1-5; 9 positions match TRBD1. Germline V lookup: CDR1 KGHDR, CDR2 SFDVKD. V gave up 5 bases and J gave up 4 bases; unmatched junction bases: 2. The CDR3 loop spans 14 amino acids.

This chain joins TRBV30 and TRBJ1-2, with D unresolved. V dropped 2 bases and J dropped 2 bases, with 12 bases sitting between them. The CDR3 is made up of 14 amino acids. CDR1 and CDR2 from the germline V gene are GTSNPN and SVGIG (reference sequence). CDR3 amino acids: CAWSTGTGNYGYTF. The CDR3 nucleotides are TGTGCCTGGAGTACCGGAACCGGGAACTATGGCTACACCTTC.

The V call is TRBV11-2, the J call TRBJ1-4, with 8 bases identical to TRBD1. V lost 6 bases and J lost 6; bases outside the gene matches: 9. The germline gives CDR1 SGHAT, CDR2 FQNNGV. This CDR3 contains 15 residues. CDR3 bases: TGTGCCAGCAGGAAACGCATGACAGGGGATGAAAAACTGTTTTTT. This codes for CASRKRMTGDEKLFF. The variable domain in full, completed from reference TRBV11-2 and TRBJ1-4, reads EAGVAQSPRYKIIEKRQSVAFWCNPISGHATLYWYQQILGQGPKLLIQFQNNGVVDDSQLPKDRFSAERLKGVDSTLKIQPAKLEDSAVYLCASRKRMTGDEKLFFGSGTQLSVL.

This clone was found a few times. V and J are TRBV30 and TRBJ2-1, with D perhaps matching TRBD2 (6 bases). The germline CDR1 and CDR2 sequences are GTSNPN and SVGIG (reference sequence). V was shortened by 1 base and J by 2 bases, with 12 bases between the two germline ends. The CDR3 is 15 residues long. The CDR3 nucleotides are TGTGCCTGGAGTGGGAGGGGCCTTACCTACAATGAGCAGTTCTTC. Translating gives CAWSGRGLTYNEQFF.

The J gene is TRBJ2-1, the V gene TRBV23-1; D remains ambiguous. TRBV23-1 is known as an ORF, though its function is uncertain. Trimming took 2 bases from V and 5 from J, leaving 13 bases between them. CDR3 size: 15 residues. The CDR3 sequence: CASSQNNQQHNEQFF. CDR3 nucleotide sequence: TGCGCCAGCAGTCAAAACAATCAACAGCACAATGAGCAGTTCTTC.

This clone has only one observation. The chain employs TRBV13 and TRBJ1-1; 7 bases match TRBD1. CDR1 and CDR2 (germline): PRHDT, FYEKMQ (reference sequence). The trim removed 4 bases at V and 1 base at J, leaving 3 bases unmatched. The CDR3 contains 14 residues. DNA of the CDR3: TGTGCCAGCAGCTCCCGGGACAGGAACACTGAAGCTTTCTTT. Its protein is CASSSRDRNTEAFF.

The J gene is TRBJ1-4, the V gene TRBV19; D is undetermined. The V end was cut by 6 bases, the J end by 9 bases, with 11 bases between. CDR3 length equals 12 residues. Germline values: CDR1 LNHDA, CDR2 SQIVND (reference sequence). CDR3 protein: CASRAPGQKLFF. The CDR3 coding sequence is TGTGCCAGTAGGGCCCCTGGCCAAAAACTGTTTTTT.

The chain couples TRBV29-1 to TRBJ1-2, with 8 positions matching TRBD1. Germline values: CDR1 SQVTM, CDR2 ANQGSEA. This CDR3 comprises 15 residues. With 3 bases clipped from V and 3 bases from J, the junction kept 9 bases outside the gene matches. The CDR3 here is CSVDHAGGEDYGYTF. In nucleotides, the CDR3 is TGCAGCGTTGATCACGCAGGGGGCGAGGACTATGGCTACACCTTC.

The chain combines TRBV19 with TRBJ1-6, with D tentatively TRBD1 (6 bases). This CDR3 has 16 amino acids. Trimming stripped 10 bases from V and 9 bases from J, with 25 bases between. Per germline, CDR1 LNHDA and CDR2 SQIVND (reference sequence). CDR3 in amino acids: CATAYHTGSKSSPLHF. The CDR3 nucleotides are TGTGCCACCGCATACCACACAGGGTCTAAAAGTTCACCCCTCCACTTT.

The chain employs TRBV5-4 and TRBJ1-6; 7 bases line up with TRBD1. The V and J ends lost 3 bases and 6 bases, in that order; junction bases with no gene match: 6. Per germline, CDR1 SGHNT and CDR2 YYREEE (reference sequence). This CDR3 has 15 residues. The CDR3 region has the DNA TGTGCCAGCAGCTCGACAGGGTTTGCTAATTCACCCCTCCACTTT. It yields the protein CASSSTGFANSPLHF.

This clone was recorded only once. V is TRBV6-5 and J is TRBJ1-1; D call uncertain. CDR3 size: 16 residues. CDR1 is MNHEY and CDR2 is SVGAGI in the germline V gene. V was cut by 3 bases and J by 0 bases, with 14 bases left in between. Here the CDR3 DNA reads TGTGCCAGCAGTTATGCGACAACCACTTTGAACACTGAAGCTTTCTTT. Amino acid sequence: CASSYATTTLNTEAFF.